This TCR beta chain emerged from a study of CD8+ T cells in alopecia areata. Study findings and constraints: There were also resident alphabeta T cells of normal skin sequenced in scalp samples. Greater clonality was observed in lesional scalp samples, especially alopecia totalis/universalis, versus normal scalp.

The sample holds a few counts of this clone. No antigen is known for it. Alopecia areata patients gave lesional scalp punch biopsies and peripheral blood samples. Following RNA extraction, reverse transcription yielded cDNA that acted as the sequencing template. TCRdb's copy holds only in-frame clones and misses some; the assay was immunoSEQ multiplex PCR. The sample yields a few hundred thousand clones, under 70% seen once. The material sequenced was CD4+ T cells sorted from blood, taken at week 0. This receptor was taken from a human donor with alopecia areata.

The CDR3 here is CASSPHDRAAFF. The CDR3 nucleotides read TGTGCCAGCAGCCCCCATGATAGGGCCGCTTTCTTT. The rearrangement joins TRBV7-8 to TRBJ1-1; unclear D gene. The CDR3 is made up of 12 amino acids. Germline-derived CDR1 and CDR2 are SGHVS and FQNEAQ. V shed 5 bases and J shed 11 bases, with 15 bases lying between them.